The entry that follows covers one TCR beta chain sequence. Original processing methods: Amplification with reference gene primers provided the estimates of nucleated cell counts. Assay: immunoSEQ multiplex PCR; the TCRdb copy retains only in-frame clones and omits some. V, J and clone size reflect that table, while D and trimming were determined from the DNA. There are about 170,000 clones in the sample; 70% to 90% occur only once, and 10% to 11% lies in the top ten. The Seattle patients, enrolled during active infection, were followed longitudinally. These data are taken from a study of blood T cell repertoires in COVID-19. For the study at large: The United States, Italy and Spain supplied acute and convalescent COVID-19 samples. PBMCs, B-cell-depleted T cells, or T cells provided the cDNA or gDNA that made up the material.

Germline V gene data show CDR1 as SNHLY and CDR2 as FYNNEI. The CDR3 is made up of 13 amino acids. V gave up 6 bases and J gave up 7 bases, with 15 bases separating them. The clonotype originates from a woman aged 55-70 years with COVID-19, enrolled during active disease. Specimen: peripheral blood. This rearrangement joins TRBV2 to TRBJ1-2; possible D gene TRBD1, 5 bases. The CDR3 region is CASSAQGIGGYTF. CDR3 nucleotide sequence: TGTGCCAGCAGCGCGCAGGGTATTGGTGGCTACACCTTC.